These T cell receptor beta chains were read from a single sample in a study of cytomegalovirus exposure and HLA in healthy donors. Repertoires were generated with immunoSEQ multiplex PCR, while TCRdb's copy carries only in-frame clones and drops some. The table has 110,000 or so clones, roughly four fifths seen once. Sequencing was performed on PBMCs. The source of these receptors is a man aged 35-49 years in good health and CMV-seronegative. Each CDR3 is given with its conserved first and last residue. Fields, in order: D gene, clone size, J gene, V gene, CDR3 protein, CDR3 DNA. D genes are given only for firm matches. The size entry is marked missing in some rows and otherwise reads once, few, many or a size class.

. | once | TRBJ1-4 | TRBV30 | CAWSDPGERKLFF | TGTGCCTGGAGTGATCCAGGGGAAAGAAAACTGTTTTTT
TRBD1 | once | TRBJ2-7 | TRBV4-1 | CASSQTGTGAYEQYF | TGCGCCAGCAGCCAAACCGGGACAGGGGCATACGAGCAGTACTTC
TRBD2 | . | TRBJ2-1 | TRBV28 | CASSPAGVWSNEQFF | TGTGCCAGCAGCCCAGCGGGAGTTTGGAGCAATGAGCAGTTCTTC
TRBD2 | . | TRBJ2-1 | TRBV5-1 | CASSGGRWASGSGNEQFF | TGCGCCAGCAGCGGTGGACGGTGGGCAAGCGGGAGCGGCAATGAGCAGTTCTTC
. | . | TRBJ2-1 | TRBV2 | CASRLTGTLNEQFF | TGTGCCAGCAGGCTAACCGGGACTCTTAATGAGCAGTTCTTC
TRBD1 | . | TRBJ1-5 | TRBV7-2 | CASSLVGTAYSNQPQHF | TGTGCCAGCAGCTTAGTTGGGACAGCTTATAGCAATCAGCCCCAGCATTTT
TRBD2 | . | TRBJ2-7 | TRBV5-1 | CASSLEQGLAGLEQYF | TGCGCCAGCAGCTTGGAACAGGGACTAGCGGGCCTCGAGCAGTACTTC
. | . | TRBJ1-1 | TRBV27 | CASSPRVGAAEAFF | TGTGCCAGCAGTCCGCGGGTGGGGGCGGCTGAAGCTTTCTTT
. | . | TRBJ1-4 | TRBV7-7 | CASSPDGGRGEKLFF | TGTGCTAGCAGCCCCGATGGGGGGAGAGGTGAAAAACTGTTTTTT
. | . | TRBJ1-2 | TRBV20-1 | CSASPADGYTF | TGCAGTGCTAGCCCAGCGGATGGCTACACCTTC
TRBD1 | . | TRBJ1-1 | TRBV5-1 | CASSSQGEITEAFF | TGCGCCAGCAGCTCACAGGGGGAGATCACTGAAGCTTTCTTT
TRBD1 | . | TRBJ2-7 | TRBV7-6 | CASSPQAGGSYEQYF | TGTGCCAGCAGCCCCCAGGCAGGGGGTTCCTACGAGCAGTACTTC
. | . | TRBJ2-1 | TRBV10-3 | CAIRPSTGGGEQFF | TGTGCCATCAGACCTTCTACAGGGGGGGGTGAGCAGTTCTTC
TRBD2 | few | TRBJ2-2 | TRBV5-1 | CASSLTRGEVGELFF | TGCGCCAGCAGCCTGACTCGGGGGGAGGTCGGGGAGCTGTTTTTT
. | . | TRBJ2-5 | TRBV7-8 | CASSAMTVKGQETQYF | TGTGCCAGCAGCGCGATGACAGTAAAAGGCCAAGAGACCCAGTACTTC
TRBD1 | . | TRBJ1-1 | TRBV19 | CASSQGQGTEAFF | TGTGCCAGTAGTCAGGGACAGGGGACTGAAGCTTTCTTT
TRBD2 | . | TRBJ2-7 | TRBV28 | CASKLAGPYEQYF | TGTGCCAGCAAACTAGCGGGACCCTACGAGCAGTACTTC
. | . | TRBJ2-6 | TRBV25-1 | CASSDGPTGSTGANVLTF | TGTGCCAGCAGTGATGGCCCGACGGGTTCCACTGGGGCCAACGTCCTGACTTTC
. | . | TRBJ1-1 | TRBV2 | CASSPTWHTEAFF | TGTGCCAGCAGCCCCACGTGGCACACTGAAGCTTTCTTT
TRBD2 | . | TRBJ2-3 | TRBV5-6 | CASSGAPSGGHTDTQYF | TGTGCCAGCAGCGGAGCTCCTTCGGGGGGGCACACAGATACGCAGTATTTT
. | once | TRBJ1-1 | TRBV9 | CASSVGVGGVGTEAFF | TGTGCCAGCAGCGTAGGCGTGGGGGGAGTGGGAACTGAAGCTTTCTTT
TRBD1 | . | TRBJ1-6 | TRBV2 | CARSGQGNSPLHF | TGTGCCAGATCGGGACAGGGTAATTCACCCCTCCACTTT
TRBD1 | once | TRBJ2-7 | TRBV11-2 | CASSKTDRGFEQYF | TGTGCCAGCAGCAAAACGGACAGGGGGTTTGAGCAGTACTTC
TRBD1 | . | TRBJ1-1 | TRBV6-1 | CASSDPGTGGMNTEAFF | TGTGCCAGCAGTGACCCCGGGACAGGGGGCATGAACACTGAAGCTTTCTTT
TRBD1 | . | TRBJ1-5 | TRBV4-2 | CASSQGGDRDNQPQHF | TGTGCCAGCAGCCAAGGGGGAGACAGGGATAATCAGCCCCAGCATTTT
. | . | TRBJ2-1 | TRBV5-1 | CASSPGGGPYNEQFF | TGCGCCAGCAGCCCCGGGGGAGGACCCTACAATGAGCAGTTCTTC
. | . | TRBJ1-3 | TRBV2 | CASSGETGMRNTIYF | TGTGCCAGCAGTGGGGAAACAGGGATGAGAAACACCATATATTTT